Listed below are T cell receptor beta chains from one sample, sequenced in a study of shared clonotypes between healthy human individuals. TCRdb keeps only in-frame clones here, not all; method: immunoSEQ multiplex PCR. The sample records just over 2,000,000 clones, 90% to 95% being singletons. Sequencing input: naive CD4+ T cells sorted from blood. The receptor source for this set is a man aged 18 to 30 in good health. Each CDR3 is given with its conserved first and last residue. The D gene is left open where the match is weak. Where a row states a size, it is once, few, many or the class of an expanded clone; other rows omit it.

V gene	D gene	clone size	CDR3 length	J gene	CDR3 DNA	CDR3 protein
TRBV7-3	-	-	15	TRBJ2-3	TGTGCCAGCAGCTTCACTCACACTAGCACAGATACGCAGTATTTT	CASSFTHTSTDTQYF
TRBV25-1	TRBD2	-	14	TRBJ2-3	TGTGCCAGCAGTATAGCGGGGGGGCCTGATACGCAGTATTTT	CASSIAGGPDTQYF
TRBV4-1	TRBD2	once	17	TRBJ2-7	TGCGCCAGCAGCCAAGGCTCCAGCGGGAGGGGTCCCTACGAGCAGTACTTC	CASSQGSSGRGPYEQYF
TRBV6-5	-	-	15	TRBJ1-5	TGTGCCAGCAGTTACTCGAGGAGTACTAATCAGCCCCAGCATTTT	CASSYSRSTNQPQHF
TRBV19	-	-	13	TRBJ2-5	TGTGCCAGTAGACCGGACCCCGAAGAGACCCAGTACTTC	CASRPDPEETQYF
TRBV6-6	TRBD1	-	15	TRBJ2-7	TGTGCCAGCAGTTACCCGACAGGGGGAATGGTCGAGCAGTACTTC	CASSYPTGGMVEQYF
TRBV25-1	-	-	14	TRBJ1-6	TGTGCCAGCAGTGCCAGAATTGGAAATTCACCCCTCCACTTT	CASSARIGNSPLHF
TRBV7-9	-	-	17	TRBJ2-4	TGTGCCAGCAGCTTAGCGGCCAGCCTAGGGGCCAAAAACATTCAGTACTTC	CASSLAASLGAKNIQYF
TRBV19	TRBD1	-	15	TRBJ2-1	TGTGCCAGCCGAGCCGGGACAGACACTTACAATGAGCAGTTCTTC	CASRAGTDTYNEQFF
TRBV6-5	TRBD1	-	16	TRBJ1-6	TGTGCCAGCAGTTACCTTGACAGGGAGCGAGGATCACCCCTCCACTTT	CASSYLDRERGSPLHF
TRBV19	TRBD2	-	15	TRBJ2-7	TGTGCCAGTACCGATCCGGGACTAGGATCCTACGAGCAGTACTTC	CASTDPGLGSYEQYF
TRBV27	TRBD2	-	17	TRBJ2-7	TGTGCCAAAAAGCCGGGACTAGCGGAAGATACTGCCTACGAGCAGTACTTC	CAKKPGLAEDTAYEQYF
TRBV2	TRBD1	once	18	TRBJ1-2	TGTGCCAGCAGTGACGGCGGGACAGGGGACTACTATAACTATGGCTACACCTTC	CASSDGGTGDYYNYGYTF
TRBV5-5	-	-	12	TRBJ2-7	TGTGCCAGCAGCTTGCAATTTTACGAGCAGTACTTC	CASSLQFYEQYF
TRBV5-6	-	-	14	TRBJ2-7	TGTGCCAGCAGCTTGAACAGGGCTTCCTACGAGCAGTACTTC	CASSLNRASYEQYF
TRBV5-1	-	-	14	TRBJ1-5	TGCGCCAGCAGCTTGGGAGGGGATAATCAGCCCCAGCATTTT	CASSLGGDNQPQHF
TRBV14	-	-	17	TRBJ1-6	TGTGCCAGCAGCCAACATGCTAAGGGGGTCGTAGGTTCACCCCTCCACTTT	CASSQHAKGVVGSPLHF
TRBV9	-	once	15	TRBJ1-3	TGTGCCAGCAGCCCACGGGGGGAATCTGGAAACACCATATATTTT	CASSPRGESGNTIYF
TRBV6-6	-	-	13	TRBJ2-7	TGTGCCAGCAGTTACGGGGAGCCCTACGAGCAGTACTTC	CASSYGEPYEQYF
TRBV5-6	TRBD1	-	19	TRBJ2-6	TGTGCCAGCAGCTCGTTTCGACAGGGGCGGACCCCTGGGGCCAACGTCCTGACTTTC	CASSSFRQGRTPGANVLTF
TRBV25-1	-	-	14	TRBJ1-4	TGTGCCAGCAGCCCCCACTCTGTGGGGGAAAAACTGTTTTTT	CASSPHSVGEKLFF
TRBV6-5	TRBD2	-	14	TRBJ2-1	TGTGCCAGCAGTTGGGGACTAGAACCTTATGAGCAGTTCTTC	CASSWGLEPYEQFF
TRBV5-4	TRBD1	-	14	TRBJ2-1	TGTGCCAGCAATCCGGGACAGGGGGCGAATGAGCAGTTCTTC	CASNPGQGANEQFF
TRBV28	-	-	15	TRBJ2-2	TGTGCCAGCAGCCTCATTAGCCCGAACACCGGGGAGCTGTTTTTT	CASSLISPNTGELFF
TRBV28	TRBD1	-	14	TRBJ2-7	TGTGCCAGCAGTTTAAGAGGGGGCGCGGCCGAGCAGTACTTC	CASSLRGGAAEQYF
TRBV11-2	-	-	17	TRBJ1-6	TGTGCCAGCAGCTTGGACGGGGGGAAGGGGGATAATTCACCCCTCCACTTT	CASSLDGGKGDNSPLHF
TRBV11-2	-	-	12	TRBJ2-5	TGTGCCAGCAGCGGCCAAAGAGAGACCCAGTACTTC	CASSGQRETQYF
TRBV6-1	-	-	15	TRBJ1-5	TGTGCCAGCAGCCAAGTATCGGGAAGCAATCAGCCCCAGCATTTT	CASSQVSGSNQPQHF
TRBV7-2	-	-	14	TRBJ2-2	TGTGCCAGCAGCGCCGGGACAAACACCGGGGAGCTGTTTTTT	CASSAGTNTGELFF
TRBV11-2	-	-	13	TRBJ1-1	TGTGCCAGCAGCTTAGTAGGGATCACTGAAGCTTTCTTT	CASSLVGITEAFF
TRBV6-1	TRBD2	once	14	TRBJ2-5	TGTGCCAGCAGTACTAGCGGGAGGGTAGAGACCCAGTACTTC	CASSTSGRVETQYF
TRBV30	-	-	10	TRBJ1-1	TGTGCCTGGAATGAGAGTCCAGCTTTCTTT	CAWNESPAFF
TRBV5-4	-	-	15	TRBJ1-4	TGTGCCAGCAGCTTGGGTGGGTCGACTAATGAAAAACTGTTTTTT	CASSLGGSTNEKLFF
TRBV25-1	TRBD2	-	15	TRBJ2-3	TGTGCCAGCAGTGCGGTGCGGGGGGACACAGATACGCAGTATTTT	CASSAVRGDTDTQYF
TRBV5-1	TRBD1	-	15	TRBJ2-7	TGCGCCAGCAGCTTGGCCGGGACAGGCACCTACGAGCAGTACTTC	CASSLAGTGTYEQYF
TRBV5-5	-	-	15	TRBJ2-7	TGTGCCAGCAGCTTCTCCGGACAGCGAGCCTACGAGCAGTACTTC	CASSFSGQRAYEQYF
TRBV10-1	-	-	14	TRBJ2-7	TGCGCCAGCAGTGAACAGGGAAGGCCCTACGAGCAGTACTTC	CASSEQGRPYEQYF
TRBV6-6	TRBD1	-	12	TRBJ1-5	TGTGCCAGCAGGGACGGACAGGTAGACCAGCATTTT	CASRDGQVDQHF
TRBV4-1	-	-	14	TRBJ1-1	TGCGCCAGCAGCCAAGCCCAGGGGAACGCTGAAGCTTTCTTT	CASSQAQGNAEAFF
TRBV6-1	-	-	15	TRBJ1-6	TGTGCCAGCAGCAAAGGGGGCTCCTATAATTCACCCCTCCACTTT	CASSKGGSYNSPLHF
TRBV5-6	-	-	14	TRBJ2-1	TGTGCCAGCAGCTTGGGGGCGGGGTACAATGAGCAGTTCTTC	CASSLGAGYNEQFF
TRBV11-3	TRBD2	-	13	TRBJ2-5	TGTGCCAGCAGCCCCGAAAGCGGGGGGACCCAGTACTTC	CASSPESGGTQYF
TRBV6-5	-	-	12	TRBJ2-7	TGTGCCAGCAGTTCCATCGGCTACGAGCAGTACTTC	CASSSIGYEQYF
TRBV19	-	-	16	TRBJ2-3	TGTGCCAGTGGAAAAACCGGGACGGTGAGCACAGATACGCAGTATTTT	CASGKTGTVSTDTQYF
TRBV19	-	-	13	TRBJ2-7	TGTGCCAGTCGATCACGCCCCTCCTACGAGCAGTACTTC	CASRSRPSYEQYF
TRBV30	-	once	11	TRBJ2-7	TGTGCCTGGGGCAGGGCGTACGAGCAGTACTTC	CAWGRAYEQYF
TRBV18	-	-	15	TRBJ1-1	TGTGCCAGCTCACCACGGGGGATCATGAACACTGAAGCTTTCTTT	CASSPRGIMNTEAFF
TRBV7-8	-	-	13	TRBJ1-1	TGTGCCAGCAGCTTAAGGCTGAACACTGAAGCTTTCTTT	CASSLRLNTEAFF